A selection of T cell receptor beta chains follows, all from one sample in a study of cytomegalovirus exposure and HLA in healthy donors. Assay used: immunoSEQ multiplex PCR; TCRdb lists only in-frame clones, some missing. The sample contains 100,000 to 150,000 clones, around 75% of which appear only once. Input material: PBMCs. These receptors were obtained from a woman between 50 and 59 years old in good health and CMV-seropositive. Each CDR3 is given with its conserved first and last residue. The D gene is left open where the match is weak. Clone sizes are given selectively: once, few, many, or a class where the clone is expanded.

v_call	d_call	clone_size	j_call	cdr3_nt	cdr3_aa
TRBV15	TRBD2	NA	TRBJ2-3	TGTGCCACCAGCAGTGGGCTAGCGGGAGTTGGATACGATACGCAGTATTTT	CATSSGLAGVGYDTQYF
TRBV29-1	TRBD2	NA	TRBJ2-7	TGCAGCGTTGAAGATGATAGCGGGAGGCTGTCCTACGAGCAGTACTTC	CSVEDDSGRLSYEQYF
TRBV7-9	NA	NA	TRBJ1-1	TGTGCCAGCAGCACCGAAAAGTTCGAGCCGCCTTTCTTT	CASSTEKFEPPFF
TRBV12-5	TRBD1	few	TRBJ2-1	TGTGCTAGTGGTTTGGGGACAGGGGGCGATGAGCAGTTCTTC	CASGLGTGGDEQFF
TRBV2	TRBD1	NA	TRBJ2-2	TGTGCCAGCAGTGGGGGGACAGGGATAGTCGGGGAGCTGTTTTTT	CASSGGTGIVGELFF
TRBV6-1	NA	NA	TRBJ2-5	TGTGCCAGCACCGTTGACAGAGGAGAGACCCAGTACTTC	CASTVDRGETQYF
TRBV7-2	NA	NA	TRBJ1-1	TGTGCCAGCAGCTCCGATGGCCGCCGCGCTTTCTTT	CASSSDGRRAFF
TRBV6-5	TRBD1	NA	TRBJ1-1	TGTGCCAGCAGTTACTCGGCTACAGGGGGAGTCACTGAAGCTTTCTTT	CASSYSATGGVTEAFF
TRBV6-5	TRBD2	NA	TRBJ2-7	TGTGCCAGCAGGTCCGGGACTAGCATTTACGAGCAGTACTTC	CASRSGTSIYEQYF
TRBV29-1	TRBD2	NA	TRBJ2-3	TGCAGCGTTGCTACTAGCGGGGGATCCAGGGATACGCAGTATTTT	CSVATSGGSRDTQYF
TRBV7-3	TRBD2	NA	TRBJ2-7	TGTGCCAGCAGCGCCCCCAGGGGTAGCGGGGCCTACGAGCAGTACTTC	CASSAPRGSGAYEQYF
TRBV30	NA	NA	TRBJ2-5	TGTGCCTGGAGTGTGTCTCAAGAGACCCAGTACTTC	CAWSVSQETQYF
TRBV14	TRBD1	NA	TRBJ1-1	TGTGCCAGCAGCCCCCGGACAGGGGCTAAGGCTGAAGCTTTCTTT	CASSPRTGAKAEAFF
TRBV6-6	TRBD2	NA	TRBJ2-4	TGTGCCAGCAGTTCCCCGACTAGCGGGGTTGACATTCAGTACTTC	CASSSPTSGVDIQYF
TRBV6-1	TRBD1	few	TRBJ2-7	TGTGCCAGCAGAACGGGACAGGCGCTCTACGAGCAGTACTTC	CASRTGQALYEQYF
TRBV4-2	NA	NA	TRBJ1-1	TGTGCCAGCAGCCAAGAACCAGGGTTGAACACTGAAGCTTTCTTT	CASSQEPGLNTEAFF
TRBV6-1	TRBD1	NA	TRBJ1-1	TGTGCCAGCAGTGATCCCACAGGGGGCCGTCGATGGGCTTTCTTT	CASSDPTGGRRWAFF
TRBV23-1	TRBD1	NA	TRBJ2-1	TGCGCCGCCGGAACAGGGGGCAGTCCCGAGCAGTTCTTC	CAAGTGGSPEQFF
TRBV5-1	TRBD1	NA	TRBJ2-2	TGCGCCAGCAGCTTCCGAGGACAGGAGAACACCGGGGAGCTGTTTTTT	CASSFRGQENTGELFF
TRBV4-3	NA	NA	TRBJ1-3	TGCGCCAGCAGCCAAGAATGGCGGGTCTCTGGAAACACCATATATTTT	CASSQEWRVSGNTIYF
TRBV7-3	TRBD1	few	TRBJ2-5	TGTGCCAGCAGCCCGACAGGGCTCCAAGAGACCCAGTACTTC	CASSPTGLQETQYF
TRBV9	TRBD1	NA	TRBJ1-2	TGTGCCAGCAGCCACTCCGGGACAGGGGGCCCCCAGGGCTTC	CASSHSGTGGPQGF
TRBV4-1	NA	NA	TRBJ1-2	TGCGCCAGCAGCCAGACAGGAGAGGTTGGCTACACCTTC	CASSQTGEVGYTF
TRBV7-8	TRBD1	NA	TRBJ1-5	TGTGCCAGCAGCTTTGGGACAGTCAATCAGCCCCAGCATTTT	CASSFGTVNQPQHF
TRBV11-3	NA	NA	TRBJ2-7	TGTGCCAGCAGCTTAGGTGTAGGGGACTACGAGCAGTACTTC	CASSLGVGDYEQYF
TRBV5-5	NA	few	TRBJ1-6	TGTGCCAGCAGCTTGGCGGGGAGCTCCTATAATTCACCCCTCCACTTT	CASSLAGSSYNSPLHF
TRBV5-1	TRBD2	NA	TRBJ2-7	TGCGCCAGCAGCTGGGGTCTAGCGGATTACGAGCAGTACTTC	CASSWGLADYEQYF
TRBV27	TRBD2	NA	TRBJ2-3	TGTGCCAGCAGTACATTTGCGGGACTAGCGGTCACAGATACGCAGTATTTT	CASSTFAGLAVTDTQYF
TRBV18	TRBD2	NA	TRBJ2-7	TGTGCCAGCTCACCACCGGGCGGGGGGCCCTACGAGCAGTACTTC	CASSPPGGGPYEQYF
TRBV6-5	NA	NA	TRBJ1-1	TGTGCCAGCAGTTACTCCGGTTTACCCCAGGGGACTGAAGCTTTCTTT	CASSYSGLPQGTEAFF
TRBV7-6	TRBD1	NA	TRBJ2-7	TGTGCCAGCAGCTACGACAGGGCCCACGAGCAGTACTTC	CASSYDRAHEQYF
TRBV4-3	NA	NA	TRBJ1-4	TGCGCCAGCAGCCAAGATTGGGCAAGCCCTAATGAAAAACTGTTTTTT	CASSQDWASPNEKLFF
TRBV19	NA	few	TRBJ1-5	TGTGCCAGTAGTATAGATGTTATAGCACCGCTTAATCAGCCCCAGCATTTT	CASSIDVIAPLNQPQHF
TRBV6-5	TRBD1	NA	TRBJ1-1	TGTGCCAGCAGTGGGGACAGGAGGAACACTGAAGCTTTCTTT	CASSGDRRNTEAFF
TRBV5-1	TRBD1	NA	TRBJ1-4	TGCGCCAGCAGCTTGGTCGGGAACAGGGGGTCTAATGAAAAACTGTTTTTT	CASSLVGNRGSNEKLFF
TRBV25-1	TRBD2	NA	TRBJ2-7	TGTGCCAGCAGGGGCTCCGGTGAGCGGGGGCCATACGAGCAGTACTTC	CASRGSGERGPYEQYF
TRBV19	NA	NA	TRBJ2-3	TGTGCCAGTACCACCCTCCGGGGGAGTAGAAGGGCAGATACGCAGTATTTT	CASTTLRGSRRADTQYF
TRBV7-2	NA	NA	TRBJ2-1	TGTGCCAGCAGCCATACAGGGAGACAACACAGGTACAATGAGCAGTTCTTC	CASSHTGRQHRYNEQFF
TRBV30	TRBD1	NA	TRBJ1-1	TGTGCCTGGAGCAAAACAGGGGGGGCTTTCTTT	CAWSKTGGAFF
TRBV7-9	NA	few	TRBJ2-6	TGTGCCAGCAGCTTAGCGACAGCAGGGGCCAACGTCCTGACTTTC	CASSLATAGANVLTF
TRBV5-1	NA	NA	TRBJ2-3	TGCGCCAGCAGCTTCTCTCCCGAGGATACGCAGTATTTT	CASSFSPEDTQYF
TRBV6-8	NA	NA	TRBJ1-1	TGTGCCAGCAGTACCCTCCCCGGCGGGGGTGAAGCTTTCTTT	CASSTLPGGGEAFF
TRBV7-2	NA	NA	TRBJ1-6	TGTGCCAGCAGCTTATCCTTGACAGTCCTAGAGGATTCACCCCTCCACTTT	CASSLSLTVLEDSPLHF
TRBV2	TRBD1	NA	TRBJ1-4	TGTGCCAGCATCAGACAGGGGGTTACTAATGAAAAACTGTTTTTT	CASIRQGVTNEKLFF
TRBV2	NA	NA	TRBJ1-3	TGTGCCGGTTCCCAGGTCCCTGGAAACACCATATATTTT	CAGSQVPGNTIYF
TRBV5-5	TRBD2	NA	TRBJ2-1	TGTGCCAGCAGCTTGGTAGCGGGAGGGAGGAATGAGCAGTTCTTC	CASSLVAGGRNEQFF
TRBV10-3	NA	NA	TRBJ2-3	TGTGCCATCAGTGAGTCGACAGGCACAGATACGCAGTATTTT	CAISESTGTDTQYF
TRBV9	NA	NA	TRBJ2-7	TGTGCCAGCAGCGTAGATGATAGCGCAACCTACGAGCAGTACTTC	CASSVDDSATYEQYF
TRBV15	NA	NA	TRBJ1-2	TGTGCCACCAGCCACCAGGGGTTCTATGGCTACACCTTC	CATSHQGFYGYTF
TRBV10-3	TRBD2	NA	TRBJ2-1	TGTGCCACCAGCGGACTAGCGGGAGGTCCTGAGCAGTTCTTC	CATSGLAGGPEQFF
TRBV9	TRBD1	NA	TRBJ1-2	TGTGCCAGCAGCGCCAGACAGGGGTATGGCTACACCTTC	CASSARQGYGYTF
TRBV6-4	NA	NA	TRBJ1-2	TGTGCCAGCAGTGACTCTTGGCCTCAGGGGATTGGCTACACCTTC	CASSDSWPQGIGYTF
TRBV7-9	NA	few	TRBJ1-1	TGTGCCAGCAGCTTCCCAGGGAAGCCTGAAGCTTTCTTT	CASSFPGKPEAFF
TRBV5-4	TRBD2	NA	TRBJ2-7	TGTGCCAGCAGCCCCTCCCCGACTAGCGGGTACTACGAGCAGTACTTC	CASSPSPTSGYYEQYF
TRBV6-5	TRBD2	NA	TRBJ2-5	TGTGCCAGCAGGCACCGGCTAGCGGGAGAAGAGACCCAGTACTTC	CASRHRLAGEETQYF
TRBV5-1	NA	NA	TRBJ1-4	TGCGCCAGCAGCCCACTACAGGGAAATGAAAAACTGTTTTTT	CASSPLQGNEKLFF
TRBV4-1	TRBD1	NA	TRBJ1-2	TGCGCCAGCAGCCAATCCGGACAGGGTGAGAACTATGGCTACACCTTC	CASSQSGQGENYGYTF